This T cell receptor beta chain derives from a study of blood T cells in healthy people across ages. In the study overall: Per every two T cells, about one barcoded beta molecule was captured by template switching.

Aged about 6 to 95, donors were systemically healthy Caucasians from Russia. The germline V gene has CDR1 KGHDR and CDR2 SFDVKD. The CDR3 sequence is 16 residues long. Between the trimmed V and J ends, which lost 2 bases and 3 bases, there was a span of 12 bases. Sample-barcoded 5' priming and a J-beta primer mix drove a second PCR of about 6 to 11 cycles. TCRdb passed the 5' RACE reads through MiXCR, listing each CDR3 protein once. The table includes hundreds of thousands of distinct CDR3 sequences, around half detected once. The chain couples TRBV24-1 to TRBJ2-2; D might be TRBD1 (6 bases). This TCR was sampled from a man older than 75 in good health. Sequencing was performed on blood. CDR3 coding DNA: TGTGCCACCAGTGATTCCGCGGACAGACACACCGGGGAGCTGTTTTTT. Amino acids: CATSDSADRHTGELFF.